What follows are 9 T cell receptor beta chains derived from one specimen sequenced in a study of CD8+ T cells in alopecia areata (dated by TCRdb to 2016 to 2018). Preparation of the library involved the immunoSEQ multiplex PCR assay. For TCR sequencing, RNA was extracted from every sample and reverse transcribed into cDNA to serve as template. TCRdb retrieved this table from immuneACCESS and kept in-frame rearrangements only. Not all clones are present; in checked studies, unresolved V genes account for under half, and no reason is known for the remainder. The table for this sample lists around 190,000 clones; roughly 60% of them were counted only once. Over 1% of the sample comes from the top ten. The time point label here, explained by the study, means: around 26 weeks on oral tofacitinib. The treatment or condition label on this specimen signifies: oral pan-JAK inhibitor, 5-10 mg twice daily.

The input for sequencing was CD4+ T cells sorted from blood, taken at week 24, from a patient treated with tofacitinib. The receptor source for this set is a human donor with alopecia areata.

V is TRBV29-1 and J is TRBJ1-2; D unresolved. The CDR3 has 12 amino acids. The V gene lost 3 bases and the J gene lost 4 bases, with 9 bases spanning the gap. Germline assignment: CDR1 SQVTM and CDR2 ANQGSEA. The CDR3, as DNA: TGCAGCGTTGAGGAGGCCCTCTATGGCTACACCTTC. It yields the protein CSVEEALYGYTF. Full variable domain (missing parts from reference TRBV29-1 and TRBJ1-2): SAVISQKPSRDICQRGTSLTIQCQVDSQVTMMFWYRQQPGQSLTLIATANQGSEATYESGFVIDKFPISRPNLTFSTLTVSNMSPEDSSIYLCSVEEALYGYTFGSGTRLTVV.

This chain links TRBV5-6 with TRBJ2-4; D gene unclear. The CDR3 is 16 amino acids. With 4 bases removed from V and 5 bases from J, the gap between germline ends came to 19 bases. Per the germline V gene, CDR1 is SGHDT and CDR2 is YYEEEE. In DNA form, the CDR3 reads TGTGCCAGCAGCCTTTGGCATCTGGGATGGCAAAACATTCAGTACTTC. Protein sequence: CASSLWHLGWQNIQYF.

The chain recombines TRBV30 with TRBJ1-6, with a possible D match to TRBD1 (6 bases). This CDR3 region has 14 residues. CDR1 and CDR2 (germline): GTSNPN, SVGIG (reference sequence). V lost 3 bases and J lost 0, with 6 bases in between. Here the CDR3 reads CAWRQGSYNSPLHF. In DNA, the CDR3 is TGTGCCTGGAGACAGGGCTCCTATAATTCACCCCTCCACTTT.

The DNA for the CDR3 is TGTGCCAGCAGCCTCAGGGTAAGCCAGCCCCAGCATTTT. Protein: CASSLRVSQPQHF. The chain links TRBV6-5 to TRBJ1-5, with TRBD1 as a possible D gene (5 bases). The V end lost 6 bases, the J end lost 7 bases, and 13 bases lay between the germline ends. The CDR3 covers 13 residues. Germline loops: CDR1 MNHEY, CDR2 SVGAGI.

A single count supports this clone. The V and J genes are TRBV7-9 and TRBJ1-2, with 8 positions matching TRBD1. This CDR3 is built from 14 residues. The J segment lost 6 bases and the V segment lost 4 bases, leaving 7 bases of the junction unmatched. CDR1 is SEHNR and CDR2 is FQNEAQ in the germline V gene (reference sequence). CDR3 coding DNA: TGTGCCAGCAGCTCCAGACAGGGGCTTGATGGCTACACCTTC. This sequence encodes CASSSRQGLDGYTF.

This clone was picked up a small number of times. Here the CDR3 reads CASRNRQGPQETQYF. In nucleotides, the CDR3 is TGCGCCAGCAGAAACCGACAGGGGCCCCAAGAGACCCAGTACTTC. The chain combines TRBV5-1 with TRBJ2-5, with 8 bases fitting TRBD1. Trimming cost V 5 bases and J 1 base; bases outside gene matches: 7. The germline gives CDR1 SGHRS, CDR2 YFSETQ. This CDR3 region has 15 residues.

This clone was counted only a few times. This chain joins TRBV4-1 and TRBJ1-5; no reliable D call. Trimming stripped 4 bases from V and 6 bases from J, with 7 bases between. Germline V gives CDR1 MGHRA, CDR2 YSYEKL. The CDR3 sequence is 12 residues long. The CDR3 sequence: CASSRRSQPQHF. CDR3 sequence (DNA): TGCGCCAGCAGCCGGAGATCTCAGCCCCAGCATTTT.

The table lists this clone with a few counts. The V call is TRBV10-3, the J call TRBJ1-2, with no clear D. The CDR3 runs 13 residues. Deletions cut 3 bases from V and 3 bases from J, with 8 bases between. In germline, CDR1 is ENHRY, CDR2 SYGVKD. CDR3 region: CAISEGGYYGYTF. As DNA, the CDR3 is TGTGCCATCAGTGAAGGTGGTTACTATGGCTACACCTTC.

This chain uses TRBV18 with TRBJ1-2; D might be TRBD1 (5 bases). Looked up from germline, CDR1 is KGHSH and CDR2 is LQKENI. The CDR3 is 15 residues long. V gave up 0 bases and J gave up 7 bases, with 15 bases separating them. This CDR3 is CASSPPIGERGGYTF. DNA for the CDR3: TGTGCCAGCTCACCACCGATAGGAGAAAGGGGTGGCTACACCTTC. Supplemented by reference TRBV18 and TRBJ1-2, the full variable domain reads NAGVMQNPRHLVRRRGQEARLRCSPMKGHSHVYWYRQLPEEGLKFMVYLQKENIIDESGMPKERFSAEFPKEGPSILRIQQVVRGDSAAYFCASSPPIGERGGYTFGSGTRLTVV.